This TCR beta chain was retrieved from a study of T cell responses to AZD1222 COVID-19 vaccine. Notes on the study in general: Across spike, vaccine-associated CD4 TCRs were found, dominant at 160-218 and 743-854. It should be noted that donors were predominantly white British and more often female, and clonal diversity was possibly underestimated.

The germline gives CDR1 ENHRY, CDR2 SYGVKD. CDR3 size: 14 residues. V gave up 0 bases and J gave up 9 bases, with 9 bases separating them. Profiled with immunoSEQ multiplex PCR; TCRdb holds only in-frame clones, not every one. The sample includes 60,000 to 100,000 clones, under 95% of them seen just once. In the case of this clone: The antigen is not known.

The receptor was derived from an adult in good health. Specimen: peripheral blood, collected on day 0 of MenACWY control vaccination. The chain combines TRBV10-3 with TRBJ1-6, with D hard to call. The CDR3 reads CAISESTRSSPLHF. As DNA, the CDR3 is TGTGCCATCAGTGAGTCCACAAGGTCTTCACCCCTCCACTTT.